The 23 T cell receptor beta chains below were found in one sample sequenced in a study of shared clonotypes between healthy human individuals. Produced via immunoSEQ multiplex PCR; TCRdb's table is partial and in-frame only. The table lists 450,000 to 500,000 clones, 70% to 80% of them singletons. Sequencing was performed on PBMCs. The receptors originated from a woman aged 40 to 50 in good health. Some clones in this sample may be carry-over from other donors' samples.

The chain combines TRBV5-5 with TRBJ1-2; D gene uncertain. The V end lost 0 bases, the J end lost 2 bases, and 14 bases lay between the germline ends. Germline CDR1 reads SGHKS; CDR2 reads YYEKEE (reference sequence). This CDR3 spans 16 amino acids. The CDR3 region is CASSLAGWRMNYGYTF. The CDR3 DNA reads TGTGCCAGCAGCTTGGCAGGTTGGAGGATGAACTATGGCTACACCTTC.

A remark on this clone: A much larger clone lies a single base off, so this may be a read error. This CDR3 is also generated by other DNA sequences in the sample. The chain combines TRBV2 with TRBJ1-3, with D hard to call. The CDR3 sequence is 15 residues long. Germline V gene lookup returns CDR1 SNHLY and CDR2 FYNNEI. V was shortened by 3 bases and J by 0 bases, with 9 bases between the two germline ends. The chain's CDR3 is CASSEGRSSGNTIYF. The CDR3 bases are TGTGCCAGCAGTGAGGGCCGCAGCTCTGGAAACACCATATATTTT.

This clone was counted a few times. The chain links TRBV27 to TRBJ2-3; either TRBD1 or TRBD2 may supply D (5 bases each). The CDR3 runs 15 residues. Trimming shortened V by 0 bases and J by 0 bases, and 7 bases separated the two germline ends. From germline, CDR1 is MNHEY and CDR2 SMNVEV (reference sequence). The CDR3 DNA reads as TGTGCCAGCAGTTTATCGGGGGTTAGCACAGATACGCAGTATTTT. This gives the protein CASSLSGVSTDTQYF.

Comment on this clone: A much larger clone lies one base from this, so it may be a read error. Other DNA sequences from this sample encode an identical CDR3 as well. CDR3 protein: CASGIQVETTEAFF. The CDR3 bases are TGCGCCAGCGGGATTCAGGTCGAGACGACTGAAGCTTTCTTT. The chain has TRBV28 and TRBJ1-1; D gene uncertain. CDR3 length equals 14 residues. Per germline, CDR1 MDHEN and CDR2 SYDVKM. Together with reference TRBV28 and TRBJ1-1, the CDR3 gives the full variable domain: DVKVTQSSRYLVKRTGEKVFLECVQDMDHENMFWYRQDPGLGLRLIYFSYDVKMKEKGDIPEGYSVSREKKERFSLILESASTNQTSMYLCASGIQVETTEAFFGQGTRLTVV.

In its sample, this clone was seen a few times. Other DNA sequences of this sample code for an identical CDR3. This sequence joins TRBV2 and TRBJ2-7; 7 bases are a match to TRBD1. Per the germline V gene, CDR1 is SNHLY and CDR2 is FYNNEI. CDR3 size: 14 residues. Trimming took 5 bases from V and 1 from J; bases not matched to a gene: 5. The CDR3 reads CASSPDRASYEQYF. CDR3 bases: TGTGCCAGCAGTCCCGACAGGGCATCCTACGAGCAGTACTTC.

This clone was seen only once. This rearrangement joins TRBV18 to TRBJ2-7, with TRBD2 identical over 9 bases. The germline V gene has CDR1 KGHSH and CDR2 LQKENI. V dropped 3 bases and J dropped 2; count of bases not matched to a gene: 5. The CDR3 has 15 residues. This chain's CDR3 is CASSPKTSGTYEQYF. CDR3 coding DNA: TGTGCCAGCTCACCTAAGACTAGCGGAACCTACGAGCAGTACTTC.

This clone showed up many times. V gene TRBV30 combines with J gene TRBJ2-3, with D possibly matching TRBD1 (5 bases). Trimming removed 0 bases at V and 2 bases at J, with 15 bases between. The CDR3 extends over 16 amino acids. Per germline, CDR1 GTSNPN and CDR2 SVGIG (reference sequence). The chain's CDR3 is CAWSVGVNGHTDTQYF. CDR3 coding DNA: TGTGCCTGGAGTGTAGGGGTAAACGGGCACACAGATACGCAGTATTTT. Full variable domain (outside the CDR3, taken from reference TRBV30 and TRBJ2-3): SQTIHQWPATLVQPVGSPLSLECTVEGTSNPNLYWYRQAAGRGLQLLFYSVGIGQISSEVPQNLSASRPQDRQFILSSKKLLLSDSGFYLCAWSVGVNGHTDTQYFGPGTRLTVL.

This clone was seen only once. The DNA of the CDR3 is TGTGCCAGCAGGGGGGGGGCGGTGAACACTGAAGCTTTCTTT. Residues: CASRGGAVNTEAFF. V is TRBV28 and J is TRBJ1-1; the D gene is possibly TRBD1 (6 bases). Trimming took off 6 bases at V and 0 bases at J, with 11 bases between the two ends. Per the germline V gene, CDR1 is MDHEN and CDR2 is SYDVKM. This CDR3 spans 14 amino acids.

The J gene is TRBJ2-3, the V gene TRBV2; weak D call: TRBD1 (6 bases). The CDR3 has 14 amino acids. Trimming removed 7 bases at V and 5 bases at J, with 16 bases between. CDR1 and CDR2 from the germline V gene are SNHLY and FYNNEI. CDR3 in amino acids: CASISQGPGDTQYF. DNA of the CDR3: TGTGCCAGCATCTCGCAGGGGCCTGGAGATACGCAGTATTTT. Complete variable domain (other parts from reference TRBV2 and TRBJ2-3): EPEVTQTPSHQVTQMGQEVILRCVPISNHLYFYWYRQILGQKVEFLVSFYNNEISEKSEIFDDQFSVERPDGSNFTLKIRSTKLEDSAMYFCASISQGPGDTQYFGPGTRLTVL.

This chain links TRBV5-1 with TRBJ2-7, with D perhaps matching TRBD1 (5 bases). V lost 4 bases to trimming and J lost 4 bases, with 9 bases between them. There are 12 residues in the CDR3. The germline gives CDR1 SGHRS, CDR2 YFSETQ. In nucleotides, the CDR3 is TGCGCCAGCAGCCCTGGGGCATACGAGCAGTACTTC. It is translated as CASSPGAYEQYF.

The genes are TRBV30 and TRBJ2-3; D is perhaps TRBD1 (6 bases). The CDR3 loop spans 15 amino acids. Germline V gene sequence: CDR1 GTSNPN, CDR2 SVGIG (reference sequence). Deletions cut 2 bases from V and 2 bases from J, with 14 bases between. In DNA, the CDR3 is TGTGCCTGGAGTCCCGGTTTGGGGGCCACAGATACGCAGTATTTT. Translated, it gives CAWSPGLGATDTQYF.

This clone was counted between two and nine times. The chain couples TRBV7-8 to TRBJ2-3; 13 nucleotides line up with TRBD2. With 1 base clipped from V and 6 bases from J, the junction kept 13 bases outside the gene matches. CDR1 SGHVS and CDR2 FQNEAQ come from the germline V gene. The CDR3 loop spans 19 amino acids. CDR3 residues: CASSLGGWGLAGPPDTQYF. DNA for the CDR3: TGTGCCAGCAGCTTAGGGGGGTGGGGACTAGCGGGACCCCCGGATACGCAGTATTTT.

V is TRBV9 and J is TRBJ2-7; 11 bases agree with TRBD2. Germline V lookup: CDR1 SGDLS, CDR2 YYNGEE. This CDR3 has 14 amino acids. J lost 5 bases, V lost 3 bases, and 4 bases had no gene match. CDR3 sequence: CASSDSGRGDEQYF. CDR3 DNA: TGTGCCAGCAGCGATAGCGGGAGGGGAGACGAGCAGTACTTC.

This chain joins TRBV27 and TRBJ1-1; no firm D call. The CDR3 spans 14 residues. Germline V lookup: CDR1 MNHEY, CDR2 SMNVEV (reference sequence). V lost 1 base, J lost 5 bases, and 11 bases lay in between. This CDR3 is CASSLFTVGTEAFF. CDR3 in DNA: TGTGCCAGCAGTTTATTTACAGTCGGAACTGAAGCTTTCTTT.

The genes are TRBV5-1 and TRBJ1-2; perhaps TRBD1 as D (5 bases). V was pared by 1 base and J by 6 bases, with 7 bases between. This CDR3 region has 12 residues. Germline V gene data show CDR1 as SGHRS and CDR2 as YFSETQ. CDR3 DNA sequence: TGCGCCAGCAGCTTGCAGGGAAATGGCTACACCTTC. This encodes CASSLQGNGYTF.

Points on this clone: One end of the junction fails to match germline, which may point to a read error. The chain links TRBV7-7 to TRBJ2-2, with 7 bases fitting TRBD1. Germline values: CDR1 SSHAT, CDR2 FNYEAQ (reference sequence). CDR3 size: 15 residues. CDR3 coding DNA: TGTGCTAGCAGCTCAGGGGGAACGAACACCGGGGAGCTGTTTTTT. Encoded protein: CASSSGGTNTGELFF.

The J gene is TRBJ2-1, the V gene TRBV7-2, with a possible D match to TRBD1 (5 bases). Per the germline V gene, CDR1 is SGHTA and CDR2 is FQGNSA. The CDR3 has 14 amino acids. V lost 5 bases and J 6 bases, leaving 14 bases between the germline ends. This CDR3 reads CASSPVGQSNEQFF. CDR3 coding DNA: TGTGCCAGCAGCCCCGTGGGGCAATCCAATGAGCAGTTCTTC.

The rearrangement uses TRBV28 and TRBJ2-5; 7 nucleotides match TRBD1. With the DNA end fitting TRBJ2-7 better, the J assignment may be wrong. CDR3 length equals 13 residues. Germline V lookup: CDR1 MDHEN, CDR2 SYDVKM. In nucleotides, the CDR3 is TGTGCCAGCAGAAAACAGGGGCCCTACGAGCAGTACTTC. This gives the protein CASRKQGPYEQYF.

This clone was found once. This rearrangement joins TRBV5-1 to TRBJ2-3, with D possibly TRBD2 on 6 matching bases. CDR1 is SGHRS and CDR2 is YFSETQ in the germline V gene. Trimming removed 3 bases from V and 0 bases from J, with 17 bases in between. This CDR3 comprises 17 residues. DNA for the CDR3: TGCGCCAGCAGCTCGTCTGCCGGAGGGTCTAGCACAGATACGCAGTATTTT. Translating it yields CASSSSAGGSSTDTQYF.

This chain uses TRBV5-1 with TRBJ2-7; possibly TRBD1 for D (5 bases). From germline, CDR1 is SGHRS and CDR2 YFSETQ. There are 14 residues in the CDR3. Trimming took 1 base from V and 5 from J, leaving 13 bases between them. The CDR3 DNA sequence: TGCGCCAGCAGCTTGTGGCAGGGTGTCAACGAGCAGTACTTC. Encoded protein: CASSLWQGVNEQYF.

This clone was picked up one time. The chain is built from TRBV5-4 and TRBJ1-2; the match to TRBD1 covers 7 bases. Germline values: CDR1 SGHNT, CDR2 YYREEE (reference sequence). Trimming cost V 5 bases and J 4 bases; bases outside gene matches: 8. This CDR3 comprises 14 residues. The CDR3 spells CASRVRGGAYGYTF. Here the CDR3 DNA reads TGTGCCAGCAGAGTCAGGGGGGGTGCCTATGGCTACACCTTC. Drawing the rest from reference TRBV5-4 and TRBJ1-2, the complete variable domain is ETGVTQSPTHLIKTRGQQVTLRCSSQSGHNTVSWYQQALGQGPQFIFQYYREEENGRGNFPPRFSGLQFPNYSSELNVNALELDDSALYLCASRVRGGAYGYTFGSGTRLTVV.

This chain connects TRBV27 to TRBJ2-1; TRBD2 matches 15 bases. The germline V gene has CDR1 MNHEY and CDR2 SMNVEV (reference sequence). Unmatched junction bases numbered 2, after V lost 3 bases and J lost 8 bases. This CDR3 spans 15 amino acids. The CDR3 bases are TGTGCCAGCAGTTTTAGGACTAGCGGGAGGGATGAGCAGTTCTTC. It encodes CASSFRTSGRDEQFF.

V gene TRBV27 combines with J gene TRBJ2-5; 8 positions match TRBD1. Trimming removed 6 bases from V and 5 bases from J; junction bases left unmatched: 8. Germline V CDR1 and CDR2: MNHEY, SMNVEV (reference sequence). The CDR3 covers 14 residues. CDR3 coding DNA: TGTGCCAGCAGGATCCAGGGGGCATCGGAGACCCAGTACTTC. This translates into CASRIQGASETQYF.